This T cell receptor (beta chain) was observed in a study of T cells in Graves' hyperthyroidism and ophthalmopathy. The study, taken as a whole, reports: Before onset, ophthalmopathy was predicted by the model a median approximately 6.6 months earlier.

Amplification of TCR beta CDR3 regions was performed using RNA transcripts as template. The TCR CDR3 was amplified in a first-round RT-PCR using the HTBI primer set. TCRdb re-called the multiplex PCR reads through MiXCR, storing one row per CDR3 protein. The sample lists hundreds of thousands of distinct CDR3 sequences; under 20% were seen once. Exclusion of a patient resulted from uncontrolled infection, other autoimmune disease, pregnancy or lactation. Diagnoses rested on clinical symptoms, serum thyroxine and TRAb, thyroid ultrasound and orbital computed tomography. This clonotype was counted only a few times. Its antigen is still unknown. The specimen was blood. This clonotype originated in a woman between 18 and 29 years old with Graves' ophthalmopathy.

The CDR3: CASSPTETGELFF. Here the CDR3 DNA reads TGTGCCAGCAGCCCGACTGAAACCGGGGAGCTGTTTTTT. The chain joins TRBV6-4 to TRBJ2-2; D not certain. V was shortened by 6 bases and J by 5 bases, with 10 bases between the two germline ends. Germline values: CDR1 MRHNA, CDR2 SNTAGT. The CDR3 extends over 13 amino acids.